Below are 31 T cell receptor beta chains sequenced from a single sample in a study of technical replicates of blood from a handful of donors. The protocol was immunoSEQ multiplex PCR, while the TCRdb copy is restricted to in-frame clones and leaves out a portion. The sample holds around 79,000 clones; 94% are singletons and the top ten take about 0.26%. The source material was T cells isolated from PBMCs. The receptors come from a human donor in good health.

V usage is TRBV5-1 and J usage is TRBJ2-1; the D gene is possibly TRBD2 (5 bases). Germline lookup yields CDR1 SGHRS and CDR2 YFSETQ. The CDR3 spans 16 residues. Trimming removed 2 bases at V and 0 bases at J, with 12 bases between. The CDR3 DNA sequence: TGCGCCAGCAGCTTACGGAGCGGAAGCTCCTACAATGAGCAGTTCTTC. This sequence encodes CASSLRSGSSYNEQFF.

The chain couples TRBV6-5 to TRBJ2-1, with TRBD1 matching over 7 bases. J gave up 6 bases and V 2 bases, and 4 bases lay outside the gene matches. The germline gives CDR1 MNHEY, CDR2 SVGAGI. The CDR3 spans 14 residues. CDR3 protein: CASSYMTGPNEQFF. CDR3 coding DNA: TGTGCCAGCAGTTACATGACAGGGCCCAATGAGCAGTTCTTC.

J is TRBJ2-7 and V is TRBV5-4, with D tentatively TRBD2 (6 bases). The CDR3 spans 13 residues. V lost 4 bases, J lost 3 bases, and 11 bases lay in between. CDR1 is SGHNT and CDR2 is YYREEE in the germline V gene (reference sequence). The CDR3 bases are TGTGCCAGCAGCCGGGACTCCTTCTACGAGCAGTACTTC. This gives the protein CASSRDSFYEQYF.

The chain carries TRBV29-1 and TRBJ2-1; tentative D call: TRBD2 (6 bases). The V end lost 4 bases, the J end lost 6 bases, and 16 bases lay between the germline ends. Germline assignment: CDR1 SQVTM and CDR2 ANQGSEA. The CDR3 contains 14 residues. The chain's CDR3 is CSVGPTGLSNEQFF. CDR3 in DNA: TGCAGCGTTGGCCCCACTGGACTATCCAATGAGCAGTTCTTC.

This clone was seen once. The chain is built from TRBV28 and TRBJ1-5; 9 bases line up with TRBD1. The CDR3 covers 16 residues. J was trimmed by 7 bases and V by 6 bases; bases with no gene match: 13. The V gene's germline CDR1 is MDHEN and CDR2 SYDVKM. The CDR3 coding sequence is TGTGCCAGCAGAACAACCGGGACAGGGCTAGGACAGCCCCAGCATTTT. It is translated as CASRTTGTGLGQPQHF.

The rearrangement joins TRBV10-1 to TRBJ1-1, with D maybe TRBD1 (5 bases). Trimming took 2 bases from V and 4 from J, leaving 5 bases between them. Germline values: CDR1 WNHNN, CDR2 SYGVQD (reference sequence). CDR3 length: 12 amino acids. The CDR3 DNA is TGCGCCAGCAGTGAGACAGGCACTGAAGCTTTCTTT. Amino acids: CASSETGTEAFF.

This clone appeared once. V usage is TRBV27 and J usage is TRBJ2-5; tentatively, D is TRBD1 (5 bases). The CDR3 totals 14 residues. The germline CDR1 and CDR2 sequences are MNHEY and SMNVEV (reference sequence). V was cut by 3 bases and J by 5 bases, with 13 bases left in between. In DNA form, the CDR3 reads TGTGCCAGCAGTTTTTCCAGGGTCTCGGAGACCCAGTACTTC. Translating gives CASSFSRVSETQYF.

This chain joins TRBV4-1 and TRBJ2-1; 8 bases match TRBD2. V dropped 0 bases and J dropped 2; count of bases not matched to a gene: 6. CDR1 is MGHRA, CDR2 YSYEKL, per germline. This CDR3 comprises 17 residues. In DNA form, the CDR3 reads TGCGCCAGCAGCCAAGATACGGCGGGGGGTACCTACAATGAGCAGTTCTTC. Protein product: CASSQDTAGGTYNEQFF.

The V and J genes are TRBV6-5 and TRBJ2-2; possibly TRBD1 for D (5 bases). CDR1 is MNHEY, CDR2 SVGAGI, per germline. The CDR3 length is 15 residues. Trimming stripped 2 bases from V and 6 bases from J, with 13 bases between. CDR3 in amino acids: CASSYKAGYPGELFF. In DNA, the CDR3 is TGTGCCAGCAGTTACAAGGCAGGGTATCCCGGGGAGCTGTTTTTT.

This chain connects TRBV4-2 to TRBJ2-3; 11 bases map to TRBD1. The CDR3 extends over 15 amino acids. With 3 bases clipped from V and 5 bases from J, the junction kept 4 bases outside the gene matches. Germline V gene data show CDR1 as LGHNA and CDR2 as YNFKEQ. The CDR3 loop is CASSQADRGQDTQYF. CDR3 DNA sequence: TGTGCCAGCAGCCAGGCGGACAGGGGGCAAGATACGCAGTATTTT.

The rearrangement links TRBV28 to TRBJ2-2; no firm D call. Between the trimmed V and J ends, which lost 6 bases and 6 bases, there was a span of 8 bases. The germline V gene encodes CDR1 MDHEN and CDR2 SYDVKM. The length of the CDR3 is 12 residues. The CDR3 nucleotides read TGTGCCAGCAGCTCCCCCCCCGGGGAGCTGTTTTTT. Translated, it gives CASSSPPGELFF.

The chain is built from TRBV2 and TRBJ2-1, with 8 bases matching TRBD2. CDR1 SNHLY and CDR2 FYNNEI come from the germline V gene. The CDR3 extends over 15 amino acids. J lost 8 bases, V lost 3 bases, and 9 bases had no gene match. Written as DNA, the CDR3 is TGTGCCAGCAGTGATCGGAGTAGCGGGGTCTATGAGCAGTTCTTC. Translated, it gives CASSDRSSGVYEQFF.

The V call is TRBV28, the J call TRBJ1-1; a possible D gene is TRBD1 (6 bases). Trimming shortened V by 2 bases and J by 2 bases, and 12 bases separated the two germline ends. This CDR3 is 15 amino acids long. Germline V gives CDR1 MDHEN, CDR2 SYDVKM. CDR3 DNA sequence: TGTGCCAGCAGTTTAACAGGGTTGGGTAACACTGAAGCTTTCTTT. Translated: CASSLTGLGNTEAFF.

The V gene is TRBV25-1, the J gene TRBJ1-5; maybe TRBD1 (6 bases). The CDR3 contains 14 residues. V was cut by 1 base and J by 5 bases, with 9 bases left in between. Germline V gene lookup returns CDR1 MGHDK and CDR2 SYGVNS. The chain's CDR3 is CASSEFGQHQPQHF. For the CDR3, the DNA is TGTGCCAGCAGTGAATTTGGACAGCATCAGCCCCAGCATTTT.

V gene TRBV5-4 combines with J gene TRBJ2-1; TRBD2 matches at 8 bases. The CDR3 consists of 14 residues. The J segment lost 5 bases and the V segment lost 4 bases, leaving 5 bases of the junction unmatched. Looked up from germline, CDR1 is SGHNT and CDR2 is YYREEE (reference sequence). This CDR3 is CASSPGLDHNEQFF. CDR3 coding DNA: TGTGCCAGCAGCCCGGGACTAGACCACAATGAGCAGTTCTTC.

The J gene is TRBJ2-2, the V gene TRBV21-1; the table's TRBD2 call for D was not verified on the DNA. TRBV21-1 is annotated as a pseudogene. This CDR3 spans 18 amino acids. The CDR3 spells CASSKAKLAEGVDGELFF. CDR3 bases: TGTGCCAGCAGCAAAGCGAAACTAGCCGAAGGGGTCGACGGGGAGCTGTTTTTT.

The chain uses TRBV28 and TRBJ2-2; 10 bases agree with TRBD2. The CDR3 consists of 18 residues. Germline V gene data show CDR1 as MDHEN and CDR2 as SYDVKM. With V trimmed by 3 bases and J by 1 base, 8 bases remained unmatched. CDR3 amino acids: CASSFQREGPLNTGELFF. In DNA form, the CDR3 reads TGTGCCAGCAGTTTCCAGCGGGAGGGGCCATTGAACACCGGGGAGCTGTTTTTT.

V and J are TRBV27 and TRBJ1-1; no firm D call. The CDR3 extends over 13 amino acids. V lost 7 bases and J 2 bases, leaving 11 bases between the germline ends. Per germline, CDR1 MNHEY and CDR2 SMNVEV (reference sequence). CDR3 DNA: TGTGCCAGCAAGGATGGAGACAACACTGAAGCTTTCTTT. It is translated as CASKDGDNTEAFF.

V is TRBV13 and J is TRBJ2-1; 9 positions agree with TRBD2. CDR1 and CDR2 (germline): PRHDT, FYEKMQ (reference sequence). The ends lost 4 bases at V and 6 bases at J; junction bases unmatched: 13. The CDR3 is made up of 17 amino acids. CDR3 DNA sequence: TGTGCCAGCAGCTCACTCCATCGGCGGGGGGGTGGCAATGAGCAGTTCTTC. It codes for CASSSLHRRGGGNEQFF.

The J gene is TRBJ2-3, the V gene TRBV28; 10 bases are a match to TRBD2. The J segment lost 5 bases and the V segment lost 7 bases, leaving 6 bases of the junction unmatched. Germline V gene data show CDR1 as MDHEN and CDR2 as SYDVKM. The CDR3 length is 14 residues. The CDR3 sequence is CASISGRARDTQYF. The CDR3 DNA reads as TGTGCCAGCATCAGCGGGAGGGCCAGAGATACGCAGTATTTT.

The chain joins TRBV19 to TRBJ1-5; D gene unclear. Germline-derived CDR1 and CDR2 are LNHDA and SQIVND (reference sequence). Trimming shortened V by 5 bases and J by 5 bases, and 4 bases separated the two germline ends. The CDR3 has 11 residues. CDR3 sequence (DNA): TGTGCCAGTAGTGGAGATCAGCCCCAGCATTTT. Amino acids: CASSGDQPQHF.

The rearrangement uses TRBV21-1 and TRBJ2-4; the table's D call, TRBD1, has no DNA check behind it. TRBV21-1 is a pseudogene locus. The CDR3 consists of 14 residues. In nucleotides, the CDR3 is TGTGCCAGCAGCACCGGGACAGAGCGCAACATTCAGTACTTC. Amino acids: CASSTGTERNIQYF.

The CDR3 here is CASSFVRGQDEAFF. CDR3 bases: TGTGCCAGCAGCTTTGTCAGGGGGCAGGATGAAGCTTTCTTT. The chain couples TRBV7-9 to TRBJ1-1; the match to TRBD1 covers 8 bases. The CDR3 is made up of 14 amino acids. V shed 3 bases and J 7 bases; nucleotides not matched to a gene: 7. CDR1 and CDR2 from the germline V gene are SEHNR and FQNEAQ (reference sequence).

This chain joins TRBV6-5 and TRBJ2-1, with TRBD2 identical over 8 bases. Germline V lookup: CDR1 MNHEY, CDR2 SVGAGI. The length of the CDR3 is 13 residues. With 8 bases clipped from V and 7 bases from J, the junction kept 7 bases outside the gene matches. The CDR3 DNA reads TGTGCCAGCGGCGGGAGGCGGGGGAATGAGCAGTTCTTC. Translating gives CASGGRRGNEQFF.

DNA for the CDR3: TGTGCCAGCCGACATTCCGGGACTGGAGACGAGCAGTACTTC. Its translation: CASRHSGTGDEQYF. The chain employs TRBV11-3 and TRBJ2-7, with D maybe TRBD2 (6 bases). The germline V gene has CDR1 SGHNT and CDR2 YENEEA. V lost 8 bases to trimming and J lost 5 bases, with 19 bases between them. The CDR3 length is 14 residues.

V and J are TRBV10-3 and TRBJ1-1; 7 positions agree with TRBD1. Germline trimming cut 8 bases from V and 1 base from J; bases unmatched to any gene: 7. The CDR3 is 14 amino acids. CDR1 is ENHRY and CDR2 is SYGVKD in the germline V gene. The DNA for the CDR3 is TGTGCCATCGCTGACAGGGCGGCGAACACTGAAGCTTTCTTT. Translation: CAIADRAANTEAFF.

The J gene is TRBJ2-1, the V gene TRBV7-6; 10 bases fit TRBD2. Unmatched junction bases numbered 15, after V lost 6 bases and J lost 7 bases. CDR1 is SGHVS, CDR2 FNYEAQ, per germline. CDR3 length equals 17 residues. The CDR3 region has the DNA TGTGCCAGCAGTATTCCCCTAGCGGGAGTATTTGATAATGAGCAGTTCTTC. Translating it yields CASSIPLAGVFDNEQFF. Full variable domain (outside the CDR3, taken from reference TRBV7-6 and TRBJ2-1): GAGVSQSPRYKVTKRGQDVALRCDPISGHVSLYWYRQALGQGPEFLTYFNYEAQQDKSGLPNDRFSAERPEGSISTLTIQRTEQRDSAMYRCASSIPLAGVFDNEQFFGPGTRLTVL.

A word on this clone: The junction and the germline gene differ at one end; a read error may be behind it. The chain employs TRBV5-4 and TRBJ1-4; D uncertain. Germline V CDR1 and CDR2: SGHNT, YYREEE (reference sequence). The CDR3 extends over 17 amino acids. The CDR3 region is CASSLEQIGQTTEKLFF. The DNA for the CDR3 is TGTGCCAGCAGCTTGGAACAAATTGGCCAAACTACTGAAAAACTGTTTTTT.

This clone was seen once. V usage is TRBV28 and J usage is TRBJ2-7; D unclear. Germline CDR1 is MDHEN and CDR2 is SYDVKM. The CDR3 extends over 12 amino acids. Trimming took off 4 bases at V and 3 bases at J, with 7 bases between the two ends. The CDR3 here is CASSSSYYEQYF. The CDR3, as DNA: TGTGCCAGCAGTTCTAGTTACTACGAGCAGTACTTC.

The V gene is TRBV6-1, the J gene TRBJ2-7; D not certain. CDR3 size: 11 residues. Trimming stripped 4 bases from V and 7 bases from J, with 8 bases between. The germline CDR1 and CDR2 sequences are MNHNS and SASEGT. CDR3 DNA: TGTGCCAGCAGTGGGGCTGGGGAGCAGTACTTC. Amino acids: CASSGAGEQYF.

This sequence joins TRBV27 and TRBJ1-1, with TRBD1 matching over 8 bases. The length of the CDR3 is 15 residues. Germline values: CDR1 MNHEY, CDR2 SMNVEV (reference sequence). V shed 5 bases, J shed 0 bases, and the junction held 5 bases outside the gene matches. The CDR3 loop reads CASSPGQGMNTEAFF. The CDR3 nucleotides read TGTGCCAGCAGTCCTGGACAGGGAATGAACACTGAAGCTTTCTTT.